The subject of this entry is one T cell receptor (beta chain). Its antigen is still unknown. A second PCR, run for 7 to 11 cycles, used a sample-barcoded 5' primer plus a J-beta primer mix. A template-switch adaptor containing 12 random nucleotides labeled each cDNA molecule. TCRdb itself ran the 5' RACE reads through MiXCR, one entry per CDR3 protein. The table shows more than 1 million distinct CDR3 sequences, with 35% to 55% occurring only once. This sample stems from a study of blood T cells in healthy people across ages. Study-wide points: Researchers report that TCR beta diversity correlated strongly with naive T cell percentage.

The source is a woman aged 60 to 75 in good health. The sequencing sample was made of blood.

CDR3 sequence reads: CASSVSPNTEAFF. Here the CDR3 DNA reads TGTGCCAGCAGCGTATCCCCGAACACTGAAGCTTTCTTT. The V call is TRBV9, the J call TRBJ1-1; D call uncertain. The CDR3 is 13 amino acids. With 1 base removed from V and 1 base from J, the gap between germline ends came to 5 bases. Germline CDR1 and CDR2: SGDLS and YYNGEE.